Below, 20 T cell receptor beta chains from the same sample are listed, as sequenced in a study of Ad26.COV2.S vaccination and SARS-CoV-2 variants. Data came from immunoSEQ multiplex PCR; TCRdb stores just in-frame clones and leaves some out. This table has around 380,000 clones, about nine tenths appearing once. Specified treatment: 15 to 20 received Ad26.COV2.S at low or high dose, single or two shots; several received placebo; per-sample allocation not given. All samples were drawn on day 63, counting from the first vaccine or placebo injection. Sequenced material: peripheral blood, taken in a trial of Ad26.COV2.S vaccine versus placebo. These receptors were collected from a person between 18 and 59 years old who received the Ad26.COV2.S COVID-19 vaccine or a placebo.

This sequence joins TRBV4-1 and TRBJ2-7; D might be TRBD1 (5 bases). Germline-derived CDR1 and CDR2 are MGHRA and YSYEKL. This CDR3 has 15 amino acids. Trimming cost V 4 bases and J 0 bases, with 13 bases left between them. CDR3 in amino acids: CASSRNQGFSYEQYF. CDR3 nucleotides: TGCGCCAGCAGCCGCAATCAGGGTTTCTCCTACGAGCAGTACTTC.

This chain links TRBV5-1 with TRBJ2-7; 9 nucleotides align to TRBD1. V lost 0 bases, J lost 1 base, and 5 bases stayed unmatched. The CDR3 has 16 residues. The V gene's germline CDR1 is SGHRS and CDR2 YFSETQ. The DNA of the CDR3 is TGCGCCAGCAGCTTGGAGGGGACAGGGTTATCCTACGAGCAGTACTTC. It encodes CASSLEGTGLSYEQYF.

V usage is TRBV12-3 or TRBV12-4 and J usage is TRBJ1-1; D call uncertain. The CDR3 is 13 residues long. V was clipped by 3 bases and J by 3 bases, with 8 bases between them. CDR3 nucleotides: TGTGCCAGCAGTTTCGGGAGGGACACTGAAGCTTTCTTT. Translation: CASSFGRDTEAFF.

The rearrangement links TRBV6-5 to TRBJ1-2; 10 bases line up with TRBD1. Germline V gene lookup returns CDR1 MNHEY and CDR2 SVGAGI. Trimming cost V 4 bases and J 8 bases; bases outside gene matches: 10. The CDR3 loop spans 15 amino acids. The CDR3 reads CASSLTGTGERGYTF. The CDR3 DNA reads as TGTGCCAGCAGTTTAACCGGGACAGGGGAAAGAGGCTACACCTTC.

V gene TRBV4-1 combines with J gene TRBJ1-1; TRBD1 is a possible D gene (6 bases). Germline loops: CDR1 MGHRA, CDR2 YSYEKL. CDR3 length: 13 residues. Trimming took 5 bases from V and 8 from J, leaving 15 bases between them. CDR3 sequence: CASSYVGAGEAFF. CDR3 nucleotides: TGCGCCAGCAGCTACGTGGGGGCCGGGGAAGCTTTCTTT.

The V gene is TRBV3-1 (or the pseudogene TRBV3-2), the J gene TRBJ2-1; possible D gene TRBD2, 6 bases. V was clipped by 2 bases and J by 2 bases, with 10 bases between them. CDR3 size: 15 residues. Per germline, CDR1 LGHDT and CDR2 YNNKEL (reference sequence). The CDR3 protein is CASSQRDSPYNEQFF. The CDR3 DNA follows: TGTGCCAGCAGCCAACGGGACTCTCCCTACAATGAGCAGTTCTTC.

J is TRBJ1-1 and V is TRBV5-7, with D hard to call. TRBV5-7 is sorted into the ORF group, with uncertain function. V was shortened by 3 bases and J by 4 bases, with 16 bases between the two germline ends. This CDR3 comprises 15 residues. CDR3 in DNA: TGTGCCAGCAGCTGGCTGTCGGTCGAGGGCACTGAAGCTTTCTTT. As protein: CASSWLSVEGTEAFF.

The V call is TRBV12-3 or TRBV12-4, the J call TRBJ1-1; 9 bases line up with TRBD1. The CDR3 contains 13 residues. V shed 6 bases and J 9 bases; nucleotides not matched to a gene: 8. CDR3 DNA: TGTGCCAGCAGACACACAGGGGGCGCGAAAGCTTTCTTT. Translating it yields CASRHTGGAKAFF.

This chain connects TRBV15 to TRBJ2-1, with D uncertain. Per germline, CDR1 LNHNV and CDR2 YYDKDF (reference sequence). The CDR3 contains 14 residues. Trimming shortened V by 0 bases and J by 5 bases, and 8 bases separated the two germline ends. CDR3 amino acids: CATSRDRKDNEQFF. Written as DNA, the CDR3 is TGTGCCACCAGCAGAGATAGGAAAGACAATGAGCAGTTCTTC.

The rearrangement joins TRBV6-5 to TRBJ1-6, with D perhaps TRBD1 (5 bases). V gave up 5 bases and J gave up 4 bases, with 9 bases separating them. The CDR3 loop spans 14 amino acids. Germline CDR1 MNHEY, CDR2 SVGAGI. The DNA for the CDR3 is TGTGCCAGCAGTAAACAGGATTATAATTCACCCCTCCACTTT. This encodes CASSKQDYNSPLHF.

On this clone itself: The identical CDR3 is also encoded by other nucleotide sequences in the sample. This chain's CDR3 is CASSYSGSSYNEQFF. CDR3 sequence (DNA): TGTGCCAGCAGTTACTCGGGTAGCTCCTACAATGAGCAGTTCTTC. This sequence joins TRBV6-5 and TRBJ2-1; D is unclear. The CDR3 is 15 amino acids. Germline loops: CDR1 MNHEY, CDR2 SVGAGI. The V gene lost 0 bases and the J gene lost 0 bases, with 6 bases spanning the gap.

The chain employs TRBV6-5 and TRBJ2-7; TRBD1 matches 11 bases. Per the germline V gene, CDR1 is MNHEY and CDR2 is SVGAGI. There are 15 residues in the CDR3. V lost 6 bases and J lost 3; bases outside the gene matches: 7. CDR3 in DNA: TGTGCCAGCAGCTACAGGACAGGGGGCGGCTACGAGCAGTACTTC. Protein: CASSYRTGGGYEQYF.

This clone was seen once. The rearrangement links TRBV18 to TRBJ1-5; D call uncertain. In germline, CDR1 is KGHSH, CDR2 LQKENI. Trimming left V 2 bases short and J 0 bases short, with 11 bases between. This CDR3 has 16 amino acids. The CDR3: CASSPFPGNSNQPQHF. Here the CDR3 DNA reads TGTGCCAGCTCACCATTCCCAGGCAATAGCAATCAGCCCCAGCATTTT. The full variable domain, completed using reference TRBV18 and TRBJ1-5, is NAGVMQNPRHLVRRRGQEARLRCSPMKGHSHVYWYRQLPEEGLKFMVYLQKENIIDESGMPKERFSAEFPKEGPSILRIQQVVRGDSAAYFCASSPFPGNSNQPQHFGDGTRLSIL.

The CDR3 loop is CASSEGGRVNSPLHF. The CDR3 DNA follows: TGTGCCAGCAGTGAAGGGGGGAGAGTGAATTCACCCCTCCACTTT. The V call is TRBV2, the J call TRBJ1-6, with a possible D match to TRBD1 (5 bases). V was trimmed by 1 base and J by 7 bases, leaving 11 bases between them. Germline V gene data show CDR1 as SNHLY and CDR2 as FYNNEI. CDR3 length: 15 amino acids.

The V call is TRBV4-3, the J call TRBJ1-4; a weak D match, TRBD1 (6 bases). Deletions cut 3 bases from V and 7 bases from J, with 15 bases between. The CDR3 runs to 15 residues. Germline CDR1 and CDR2: LGHNA and YSLEER. CDR3 bases: TGCGCCAGCAGCCACAATCCAGGGGAAAGTGAAAAACTGTTTTTT. Translating gives CASSHNPGESEKLFF.

In its sample, this clone was seen once. The chain employs TRBV2 and TRBJ1-1, with 7 bases fitting TRBD1. The CDR3 is 13 amino acids. Germline CDR1 and CDR2: SNHLY and FYNNEI. With 8 bases clipped from V and 3 bases from J, the junction kept 6 bases outside the gene matches. CDR3 sequence (DNA): TGTGCCAGCCAACAGGGGAAGGACACTGAAGCTTTCTTT. It specifies CASQQGKDTEAFF.

This chain links TRBV29-1 with TRBJ1-2; D is undetermined. The CDR3 runs to 13 residues. Germline assignment: CDR1 SQVTM and CDR2 ANQGSEA. Trimming took off 3 bases at V and 4 bases at J, with 12 bases between the two ends. The CDR3 spells CSVEFGLAYGYTF. The CDR3, as DNA: TGCAGCGTTGAGTTTGGGCTTGCCTATGGCTACACCTTC.

The rearrangement joins TRBV5-1 to TRBJ2-7; 11 bases are shared with TRBD2. This CDR3 region has 14 residues. CDR1 is SGHRS, CDR2 YFSETQ, per germline. The V segment lost 3 bases and the J segment 3 bases; nucleotides outside the gene matches: 2. The CDR3 loop reads CASSYLAGGYEQYF. In nucleotides, the CDR3 is TGCGCCAGCAGCTACCTAGCGGGGGGCTACGAGCAGTACTTC.

The CDR3 sequence is CASSLRPGQPQHF. The CDR3 DNA follows: TGTGCCAGCAGCTTACGCCCGGGTCAGCCCCAGCATTTT. V is TRBV7-9 and J is TRBJ1-5; D remains ambiguous. Germline loops: CDR1 SEHNR, CDR2 FQNEAQ (reference sequence). The length of the CDR3 is 13 residues. The V and J ends lost 2 bases and 6 bases respectively, with 8 bases between them. The whole variable domain, filled in from reference TRBV7-9 and TRBJ1-5, reads DTGVSQNPRHKITKRGQNVTFRCDPISEHNRLYWYRQTLGQGPEFLTYFQNEAQLEKSRLLSDRFSAERPKGSFSTLEIQRTEQGDSAMYLCASSLRPGQPQHFGDGTRLSIL.

The gene calls are TRBV10-3 and TRBJ1-4, with D perhaps matching TRBD1 (5 bases). Trimming removed 0 bases from V and 8 bases from J, with 10 bases in between. Germline loops: CDR1 ENHRY, CDR2 SYGVKD. The CDR3 spans 14 residues. CDR3 nucleotides: TGTGCCATCAGTGAGTCAGGGGCCTCGGAAAAACTGTTTTTT. This encodes CAISESGASEKLFF.